These 17 T cell receptor beta chains came from one sample sequenced in a study of blood T cell repertoires in COVID-19. TCRdb keeps only in-frame clones here, not all; method: immunoSEQ multiplex PCR. The sample carries under 50,000 clones, 88% recorded once. The sequencing sample was made of peripheral blood. The origin of the receptors is a man between 45 and 60 years old with active COVID-19.

V and J are TRBV10-3 and TRBJ1-1; D call uncertain. CDR1 and CDR2 (germline): ENHRY, SYGVKD. Trimming pared 4 bases from V and 6 bases from J, leaving 9 bases between. The CDR3 totals 12 residues. The CDR3 sequence is CAISVEGAEAFF. CDR3 DNA: TGTGCCATCAGTGTAGAGGGCGCTGAAGCTTTCTTT.

The chain uses TRBV29-1 and TRBJ2-2; no firm D call. Germline assignment: CDR1 SQVTM and CDR2 ANQGSEA. V lost 5 bases, J lost 1 base, and 8 bases lay in between. This CDR3 is 13 amino acids long. CDR3 residues: CSVMALNTGELFF. The CDR3 DNA reads TGCAGCGTTATGGCATTGAACACCGGGGAGCTGTTTTTT.

CDR3 DNA: TGTGCCAGCAGCCACGGCGGACTTAGCACAGATACGCAGTATTTT. Its protein product is CASSHGGLSTDTQYF. The chain has TRBV3-1 (or the pseudogene TRBV3-2) and TRBJ2-3; D is perhaps TRBD2 (5 bases). CDR3 length: 15 amino acids. Germline CDR1 reads LGHDT; CDR2 reads YNNKEL (reference sequence). V lost 3 bases and J 0 bases, leaving 10 bases between the germline ends.

The chain combines TRBV11-1 with TRBJ2-7, with TRBD2 matching 7 bases. The CDR3 totals 15 residues. V lost 1 base to trimming and J lost 1 base; unmatched junction nucleotides: 4. Germline loops: CDR1 SGHAT, CDR2 FQDESV (reference sequence). CDR3 in amino acids: CASSLVGGRSYEQYF. CDR3 in DNA: TGTGCCAGCAGCTTAGTTGGCGGGAGATCCTACGAGCAGTACTTC.

The V call is TRBV12-5, the J call TRBJ2-4; D is perhaps TRBD2 (6 bases). The germline V gene encodes CDR1 LGHNT and CDR2 FRNRAP. Trimming pared 5 bases from V and 0 bases from J, leaving 8 bases between. The CDR3 runs to 14 residues. The CDR3 DNA sequence: TGTGCTAGTGGTGAGGGACTAGCCAAAAACATTCAGTACTTC. Protein product: CASGEGLAKNIQYF.

CDR3 coding DNA: TGTGCCAGCAGCCCGGACAGGGGGCGCGTATCCCCCCTCCACTTT. This gives the protein CASSPDRGRVSPLHF. The chain has TRBV7-9 and TRBJ1-6; 11 nucleotides line up with TRBD1. The CDR3 has 15 residues. The germline gives CDR1 SEHNR, CDR2 FQNEAQ (reference sequence). Germline trimming cut 5 bases from V and 13 bases from J; bases unmatched to any gene: 10. Variable domain in full (rest from reference TRBV7-9 and TRBJ1-6): DTGVSQNPRHKITKRGQNVTFRCDPISEHNRLYWYRQTLGQGPEFLTYFQNEAQLEKSRLLSDRFSAERPKGSFSTLEIQRTEQGDSAMYLCASSPDRGRVSPLHFGNGTRLTVT.

This clone was seen only a few times. The chain carries TRBV6-6 and TRBJ1-5; D gene ambiguous. Germline V CDR1 and CDR2: MNHNY, SVGAGI (reference sequence). V was cut by 6 bases and J by 7 bases, with 13 bases left in between. There are 13 residues in the CDR3. The CDR3 protein is CASSRDTRQPQHF. CDR3 in DNA: TGTGCCAGCAGCCGGGATACCAGGCAGCCCCAGCATTTT.

The chain combines TRBV15 with TRBJ1-1; 7 positions agree with TRBD1. The CDR3 runs 15 residues. With V trimmed by 3 bases and J by 2 bases, 6 bases remained unmatched. Germline lookup yields CDR1 LNHNV and CDR2 YYDKDF (reference sequence). The CDR3 sequence is CATSSGWTGNTEAFF. CDR3 nucleotides: TGTGCCACCAGCAGCGGATGGACAGGAAACACTGAAGCTTTCTTT.

This chain joins TRBV28 and TRBJ1-5, with 9 nucleotides matching TRBD1. Germline V CDR1 and CDR2: MDHEN, SYDVKM. Unmatched junction bases numbered 4, after V lost 2 bases and J lost 2 bases. The CDR3 contains 16 residues. The chain's CDR3 is CASSLGTGIGNQPQHF. The CDR3 bases are TGTGCCAGCAGTTTAGGGACAGGGATTGGCAATCAGCCCCAGCATTTT.

This clone was seen just once. The chain recombines TRBV19 with TRBJ1-2; maybe TRBD1 (5 bases). CDR3 length: 15 residues. V was cut by 7 bases and J by 6 bases, with 21 bases left in between. Germline V gene lookup returns CDR1 LNHDA and CDR2 SQIVND (reference sequence). The CDR3 DNA sequence: TGTGCCAGTACCGTCAGCCGGGACTCGATCAATGGCTACACCTTC. Its translation: CASTVSRDSINGYTF.

This chain joins TRBV19 and TRBJ2-1; tentatively, D is TRBD1 (7 bases). V dropped 6 bases and J dropped 3 bases, with 18 bases sitting between them. Germline CDR1 and CDR2: LNHDA and SQIVND (reference sequence). The CDR3 is 16 amino acids. CDR3 sequence reads: CASRRSEGQSYNEQFF. As DNA, the CDR3 is TGTGCCAGTAGGAGATCGGAGGGACAGAGCTACAATGAGCAGTTCTTC.

This chain joins TRBV18 and TRBJ2-1; maybe TRBD1 (6 bases). This CDR3 comprises 13 residues. The V end lost 6 bases, the J end lost 8 bases, and 14 bases lay between the germline ends. Germline assignment: CDR1 KGHSH and CDR2 LQKENI. The CDR3 DNA follows: TGTGCCAGCTCGGACAGTTATAACGATGAGCAGTTCTTC. Its translation is CASSDSYNDEQFF.

The chain carries TRBV7-2 and TRBJ2-2, with D perhaps TRBD1 (5 bases). The CDR3 covers 14 residues. The germline V and J ends were trimmed by 5 bases and 4 bases, with 11 bases remaining between them. In germline, CDR1 is SGHTA, CDR2 FQGNSA. The DNA for the CDR3 is TGTGCCAGCAGCCAGGGATTATCCACCGGGGAGCTGTTTTTT. Protein sequence: CASSQGLSTGELFF.

The chain is built from TRBV27 and TRBJ2-2; D gene ambiguous. CDR3 size: 13 residues. Looked up from germline, CDR1 is MNHEY and CDR2 is SMNVEV (reference sequence). V lost 2 bases and J 3 bases, leaving 4 bases between the germline ends. The CDR3 region has the DNA TGTGCCAGCAGTTTACAATACACCGGGGAGCTGTTTTTT. Translation gives CASSLQYTGELFF.

The rearrangement uses TRBV5-8 and TRBJ2-5; 7 nucleotides agree with TRBD1. This CDR3 is built from 15 residues. The V gene end was trimmed by 4 bases and the J gene end by 2 bases; junction bases not matched to a gene: 8. CDR1 is SGHTS, CDR2 YDEGEE, per germline. CDR3 sequence reads: CASSTGARGQETQYF. The DNA of the CDR3 is TGTGCCAGCAGCACAGGGGCCCGTGGGCAAGAGACCCAGTACTTC.

The CDR3 spells CSASRGDINEQYF. The CDR3 DNA follows: TGCAGTGCTAGTCGGGGGGATATTAACGAGCAGTACTTC. The chain employs TRBV20-1 and TRBJ2-7, with 7 bases identical to TRBD2. The germline CDR1 and CDR2 sequences are DFQATT and SNEGSKA (reference sequence). Trimming at V came to 3 bases and at J to 5 bases, leaving 7 bases not matched to a gene. This CDR3 comprises 13 residues.

A few counts support this clone. The genes are TRBV19 and TRBJ1-6; a weak D match, TRBD1 (5 bases). Germline CDR1 is LNHDA and CDR2 is SQIVND (reference sequence). The CDR3 sequence is 15 residues long. V was clipped by 5 bases and J by 10 bases, with 18 bases between them. The CDR3 loop is CASSPARTKGSPLHF. CDR3 nucleotides: TGTGCCAGTAGTCCGGCCAGGACAAAAGGGTCACCCCTCCACTTT.